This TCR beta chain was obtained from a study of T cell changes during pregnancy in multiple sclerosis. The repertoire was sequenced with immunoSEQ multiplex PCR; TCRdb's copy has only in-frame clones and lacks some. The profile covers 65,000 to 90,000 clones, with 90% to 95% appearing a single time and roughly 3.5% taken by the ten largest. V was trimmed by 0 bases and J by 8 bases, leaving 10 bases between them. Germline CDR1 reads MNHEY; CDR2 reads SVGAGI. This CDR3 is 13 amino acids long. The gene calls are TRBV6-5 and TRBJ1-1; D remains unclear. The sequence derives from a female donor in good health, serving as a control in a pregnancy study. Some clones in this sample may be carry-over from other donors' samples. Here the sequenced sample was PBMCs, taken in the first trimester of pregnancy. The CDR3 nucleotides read TGTGCCAGCAGTTACTCGGCGGCCAGCGAAGCTTTCTTT. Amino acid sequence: CASSYSAASEAFF.